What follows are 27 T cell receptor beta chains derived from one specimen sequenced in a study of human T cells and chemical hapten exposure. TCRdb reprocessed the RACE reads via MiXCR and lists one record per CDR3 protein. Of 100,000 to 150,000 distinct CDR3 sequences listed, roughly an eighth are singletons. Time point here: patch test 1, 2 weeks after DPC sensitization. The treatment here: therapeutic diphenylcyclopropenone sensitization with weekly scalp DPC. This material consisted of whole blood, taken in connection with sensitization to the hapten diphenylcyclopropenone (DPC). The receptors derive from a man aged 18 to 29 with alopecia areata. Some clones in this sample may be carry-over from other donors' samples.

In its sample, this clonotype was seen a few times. CDR3 in DNA: TGTGCTAGTGGTTTGTACAGGGTGGCTGATACGCAGTATTTT. Amino acids: CASGLYRVADTQYF. The J gene is TRBJ2-3, the V gene TRBV12-5; perhaps TRBD1 as D (6 bases). The CDR3 contains 14 residues. Germline V gene data show CDR1 as LGHNT and CDR2 as FRNRAP. V was pared by 2 bases and J by 6 bases, with 12 bases between.

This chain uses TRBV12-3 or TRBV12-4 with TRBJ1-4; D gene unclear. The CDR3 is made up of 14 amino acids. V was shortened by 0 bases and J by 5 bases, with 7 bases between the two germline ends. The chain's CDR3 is CASSLAVPNEKLFF. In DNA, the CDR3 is TGTGCCAGCAGTTTAGCGGTTCCAAATGAAAAACTGTTTTTT.

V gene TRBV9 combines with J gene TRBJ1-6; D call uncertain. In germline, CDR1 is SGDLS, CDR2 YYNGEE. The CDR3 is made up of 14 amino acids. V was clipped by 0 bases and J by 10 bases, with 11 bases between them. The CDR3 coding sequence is TGTGCCAGCAGCGTAGATCTGGGGTACTCACCCCTCCACTTT. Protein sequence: CASSVDLGYSPLHF.

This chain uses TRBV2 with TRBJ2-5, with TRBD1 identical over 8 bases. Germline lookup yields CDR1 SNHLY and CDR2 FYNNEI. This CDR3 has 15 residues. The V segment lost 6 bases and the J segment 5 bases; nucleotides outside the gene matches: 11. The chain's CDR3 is CASSEDRDGFETQYF. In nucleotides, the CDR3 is TGTGCCAGCAGCGAGGACAGGGATGGTTTTGAGACCCAGTACTTC.

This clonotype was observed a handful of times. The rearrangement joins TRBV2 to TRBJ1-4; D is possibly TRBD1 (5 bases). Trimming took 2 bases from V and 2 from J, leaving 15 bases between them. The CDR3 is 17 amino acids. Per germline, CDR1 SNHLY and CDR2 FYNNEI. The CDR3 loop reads CASSELRQSRTNEKLFF. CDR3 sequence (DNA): TGTGCCAGCAGTGAATTGAGACAGTCAAGGACTAATGAAAAACTGTTTTTT.

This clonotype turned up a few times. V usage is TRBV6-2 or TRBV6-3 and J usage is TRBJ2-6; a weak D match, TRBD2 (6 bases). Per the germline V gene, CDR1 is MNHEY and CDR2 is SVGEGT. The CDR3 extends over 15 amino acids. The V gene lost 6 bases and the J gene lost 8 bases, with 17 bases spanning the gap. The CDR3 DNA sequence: TGTGCCAGCAGCGGGGGACGGTTACATACCAACGTCCTGACTTTC. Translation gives CASSGGRLHTNVLTF.

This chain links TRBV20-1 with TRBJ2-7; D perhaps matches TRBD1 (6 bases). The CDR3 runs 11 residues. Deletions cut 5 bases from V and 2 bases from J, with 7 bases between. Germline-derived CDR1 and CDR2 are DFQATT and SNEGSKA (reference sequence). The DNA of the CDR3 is TGCAGTGCTCGGGACACCTACGAGCAGTACTTC. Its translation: CSARDTYEQYF.

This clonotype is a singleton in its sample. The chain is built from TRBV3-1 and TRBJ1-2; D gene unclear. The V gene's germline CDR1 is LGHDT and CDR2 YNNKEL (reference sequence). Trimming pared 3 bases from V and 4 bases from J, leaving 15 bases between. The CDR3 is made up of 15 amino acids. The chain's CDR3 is CASSHLTGLVYGYTF. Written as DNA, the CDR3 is TGTGCCAGCAGCCATCTTACGGGCCTTGTCTATGGCTACACCTTC.

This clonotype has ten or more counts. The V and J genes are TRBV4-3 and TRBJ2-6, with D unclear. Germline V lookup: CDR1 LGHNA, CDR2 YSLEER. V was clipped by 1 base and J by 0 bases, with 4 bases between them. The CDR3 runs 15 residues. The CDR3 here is CASSQAFSGANVLTF. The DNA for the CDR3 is TGCGCCAGCAGCCAAGCCTTCTCTGGGGCCAACGTCCTGACTTTC.

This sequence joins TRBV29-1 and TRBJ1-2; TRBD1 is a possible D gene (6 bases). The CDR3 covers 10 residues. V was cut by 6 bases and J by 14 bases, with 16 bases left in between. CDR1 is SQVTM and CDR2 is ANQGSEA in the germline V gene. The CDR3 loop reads CSVGRDKETF. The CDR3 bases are TGCAGCGTCGGCAGGGACAAGGAGACCTTC. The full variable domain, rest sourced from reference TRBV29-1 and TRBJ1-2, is SAVISQKPSRDICQRGTSLTIQCQVDSQVTMMFWYRQQPGQSLTLIATANQGSEATYESGFVIDKFPISRPNLTFSTLTVSNMSPEDSSIYLCSVGRDKETFGSGTRLTVV.

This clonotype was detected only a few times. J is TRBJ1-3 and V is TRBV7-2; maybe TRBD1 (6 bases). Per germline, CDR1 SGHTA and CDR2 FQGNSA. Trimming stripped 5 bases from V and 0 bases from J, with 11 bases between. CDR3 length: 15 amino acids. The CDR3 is CASSPRQVSGNTIYF. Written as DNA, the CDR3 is TGTGCCAGCAGCCCAAGACAGGTCTCTGGAAACACCATATATTTT.

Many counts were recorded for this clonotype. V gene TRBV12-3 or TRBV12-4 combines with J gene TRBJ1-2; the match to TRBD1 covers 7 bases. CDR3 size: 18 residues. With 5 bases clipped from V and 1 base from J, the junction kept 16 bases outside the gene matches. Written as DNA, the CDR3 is TGTGCCAGCAGTCCGCTGACAGGGACCGGGGGTCTTAACTATGGCTACACCTTC. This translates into CASSPLTGTGGLNYGYTF.

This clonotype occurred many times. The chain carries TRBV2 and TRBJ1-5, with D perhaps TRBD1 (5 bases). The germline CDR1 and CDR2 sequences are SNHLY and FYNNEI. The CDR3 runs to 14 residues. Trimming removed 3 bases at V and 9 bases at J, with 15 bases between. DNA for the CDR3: TGTGCCAGCAGTGAGCGCGGCAGGGTCAGGCCCCAGCATTTT. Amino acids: CASSERGRVRPQHF.

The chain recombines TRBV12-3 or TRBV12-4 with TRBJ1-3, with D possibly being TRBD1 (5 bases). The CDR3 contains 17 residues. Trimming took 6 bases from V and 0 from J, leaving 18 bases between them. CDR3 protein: CASSLPRGISSGNTIYF. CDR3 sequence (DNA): TGTGCCAGCAGCTTACCCCGGGGGATATCCTCTGGAAACACCATATATTTT.

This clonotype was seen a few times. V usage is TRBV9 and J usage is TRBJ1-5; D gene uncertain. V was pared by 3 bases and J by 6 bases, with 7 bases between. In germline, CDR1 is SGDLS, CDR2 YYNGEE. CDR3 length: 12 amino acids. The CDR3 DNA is TGTGCCAGCAGCGGTAACGGTCAGCCCCAGCATTTT. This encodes CASSGNGQPQHF.

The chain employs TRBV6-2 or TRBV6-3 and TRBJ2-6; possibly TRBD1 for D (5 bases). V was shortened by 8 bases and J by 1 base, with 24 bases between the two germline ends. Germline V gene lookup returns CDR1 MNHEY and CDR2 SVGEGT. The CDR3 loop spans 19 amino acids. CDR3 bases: TGTGCCAGCGTTGATCAGCCGGTCAGGACACGATCTGGGGCCAACGTCCTGACTTTC. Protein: CASVDQPVRTRSGANVLTF.

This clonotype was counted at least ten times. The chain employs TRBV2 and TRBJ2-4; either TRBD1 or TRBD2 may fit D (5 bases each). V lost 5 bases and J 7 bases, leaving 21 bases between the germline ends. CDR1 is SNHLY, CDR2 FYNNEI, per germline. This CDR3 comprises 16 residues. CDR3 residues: CASSTTGAGRGNIQYF. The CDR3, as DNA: TGTGCCAGCAGTACAACCGGGGCAGGGAGAGGGAACATTCAGTACTTC. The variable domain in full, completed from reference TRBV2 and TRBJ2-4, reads EPEVTQTPSHQVTQMGQEVILRCVPISNHLYFYWYRQILGQKVEFLVSFYNNEISEKSEIFDDQFSVERPDGSNFTLKIRSTKLEDSAMYFCASSTTGAGRGNIQYFGAGTRLSVL.

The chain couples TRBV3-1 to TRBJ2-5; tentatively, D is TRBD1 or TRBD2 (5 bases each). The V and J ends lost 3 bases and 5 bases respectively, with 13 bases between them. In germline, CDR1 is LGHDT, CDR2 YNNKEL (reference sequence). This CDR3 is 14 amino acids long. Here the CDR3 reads CASSHFGREETQYF. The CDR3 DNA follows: TGTGCCAGCAGCCACTTTGGCAGGGAGGAGACCCAGTACTTC.

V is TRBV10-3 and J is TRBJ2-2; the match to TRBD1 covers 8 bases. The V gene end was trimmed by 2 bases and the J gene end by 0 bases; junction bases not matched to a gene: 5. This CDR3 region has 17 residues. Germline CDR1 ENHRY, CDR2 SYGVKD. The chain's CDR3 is CAISEPGQGTNTGELFF. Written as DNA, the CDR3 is TGTGCCATCAGTGAGCCTGGACAGGGCACGAACACCGGGGAGCTGTTTTTT.

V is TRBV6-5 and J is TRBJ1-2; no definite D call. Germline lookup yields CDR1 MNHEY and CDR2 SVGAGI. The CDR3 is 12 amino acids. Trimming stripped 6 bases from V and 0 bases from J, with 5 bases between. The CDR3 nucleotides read TGTGCCAGCAGCCCCACTAACTATGGCTACACCTTC. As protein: CASSPTNYGYTF.

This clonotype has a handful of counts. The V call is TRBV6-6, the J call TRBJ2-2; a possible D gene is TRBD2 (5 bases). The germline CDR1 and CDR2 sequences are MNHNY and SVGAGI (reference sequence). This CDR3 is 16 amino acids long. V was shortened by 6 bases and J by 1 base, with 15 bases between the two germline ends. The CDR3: CASRGLRSGNTGELFF. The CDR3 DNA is TGTGCCAGCAGGGGTCTAAGAAGCGGGAACACCGGGGAGCTGTTTTTT.

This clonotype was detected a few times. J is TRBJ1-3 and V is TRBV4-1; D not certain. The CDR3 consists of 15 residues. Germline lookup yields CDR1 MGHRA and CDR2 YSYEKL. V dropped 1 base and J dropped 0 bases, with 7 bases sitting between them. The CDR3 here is CASSQAPSSGNTIYF. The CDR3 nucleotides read TGCGCCAGCAGCCAAGCCCCGAGCTCTGGAAACACCATATATTTT.

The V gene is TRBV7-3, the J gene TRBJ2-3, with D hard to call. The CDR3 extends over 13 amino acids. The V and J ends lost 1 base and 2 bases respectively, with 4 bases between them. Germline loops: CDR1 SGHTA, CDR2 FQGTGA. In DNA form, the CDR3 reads TGTGCCAGCAGCTTAAGGCTCACAGATACGCAGTATTTT. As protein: CASSLRLTDTQYF. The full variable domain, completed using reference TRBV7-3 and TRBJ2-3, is GAGVSQTPSNKVTEKGKYVELRCDPISGHTALYWYRQSLGQGPEFLIYFQGTGAADDSGLPNDRFFAVRPEGSVSTLKIQRTERGDSAVYLCASSLRLTDTQYFGPGTRLTVL.

The CDR3 reads CASRTEGAPIYNEQFF. CDR3 sequence (DNA): TGTGCCAGCAGAACCGAGGGGGCTCCCATCTACAATGAGCAGTTCTTC. This chain links TRBV6-2 or TRBV6-3 with TRBJ2-1; 7 bases fit TRBD1. In germline, CDR1 is MNHEY, CDR2 SVGEGT. The length of the CDR3 is 16 residues. J lost 3 bases, V lost 6 bases, and 11 bases had no gene match.

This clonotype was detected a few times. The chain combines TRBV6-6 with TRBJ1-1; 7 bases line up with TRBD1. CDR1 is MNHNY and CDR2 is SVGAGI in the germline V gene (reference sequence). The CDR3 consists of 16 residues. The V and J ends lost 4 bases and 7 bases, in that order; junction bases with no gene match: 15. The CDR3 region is CASSFTLPTGSGEAFF. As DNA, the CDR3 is TGTGCCAGCAGTTTCACCCTTCCGACAGGGTCGGGTGAAGCTTTCTTT.

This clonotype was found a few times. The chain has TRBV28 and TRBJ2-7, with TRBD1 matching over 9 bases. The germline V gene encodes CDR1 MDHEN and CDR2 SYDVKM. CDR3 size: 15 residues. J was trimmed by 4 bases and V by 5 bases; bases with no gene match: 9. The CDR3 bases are TGTGCCAGCAGTCTCCCAGGGACAGGGAGTTACGAGCAGTACTTC. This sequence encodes CASSLPGTGSYEQYF.

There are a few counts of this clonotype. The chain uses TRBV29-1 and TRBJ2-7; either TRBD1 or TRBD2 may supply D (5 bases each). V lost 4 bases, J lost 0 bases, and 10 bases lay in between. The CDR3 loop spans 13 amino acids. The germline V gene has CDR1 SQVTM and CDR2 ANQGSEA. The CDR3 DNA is TGCAGCGTTGTTTGGGACGGCTCCTACGAGCAGTACTTC. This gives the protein CSVVWDGSYEQYF.